The clone carrying this T cell receptor beta chain was seen a few times. As yet, its antigen is unknown. This sample is drawn from a study of blood T cells in healthy people across ages. Study at large: Template switching recovered approximately one barcoded beta molecule for every two T cells.

The CDR3 extends over 14 amino acids. The J segment lost 6 bases and the V segment lost 5 bases, leaving 11 bases of the junction unmatched. Germline loops: CDR1 DFQATT, CDR2 SNEGSKA (reference sequence). Study outcomes and limitations: Relative to aged donors, long-lived donors carried more naive CD4+ cells and displayed higher diversity.

Using a J-beta primer mix together with a sample-barcoded 5' primer, a second PCR was run for roughly 6 to 12 cycles. TCRdb passed the 5' RACE reads through MiXCR, listing each CDR3 protein once. Of some 890,000 distinct CDR3 sequences in the sample, 25% to 30% were seen once. These sequences were also reported in another study, on T cells of mothers and their children.

Sequencing was carried out using blood. The source of this sequence is a woman between 35 and 50 years old in good health. The chain joins TRBV20-1 to TRBJ1-2, with 8 bases identical to TRBD1. The DNA for the CDR3 is TGCAGTGCTGAGGGATCGACAGGGGTTAATGGCTACACCTTC. Translation gives CSAEGSTGVNGYTF.